This T cell receptor (beta chain) is from a study of spatial heterogeneity in lung cancer. About the research overall: There were consistently more beta-chain sequences detected than alpha-chain sequences. Raw reads contained each unique TCR and UMI combination more than ten times on average. Study findings and constraints: Among blood samples, ubiquitous expanded tumor TCRs appeared more at resection than at follow-up.

Every cDNA TCR molecule received its own unique molecular identifier. TCRdb passed the 5' RACE reads through MiXCR, listing each CDR3 protein once. The data contain roughly 48,000 distinct CDR3 sequences, about 5.8% of them seen just once; the ten biggest clones take up roughly 11%. Time point indicated: sample taken at primary tumor resection. Unsorted whole RNA of tumor, nontumor lung or frozen PBMC was sequenced. The germline V and J ends were trimmed by 4 bases and 7 bases, with 16 bases remaining between them. The V gene's germline CDR1 is SGHAT and CDR2 FQDESV (reference sequence). This CDR3 has 14 amino acids. This clonotype was detected many times. Its cognate antigen is unknown.

Source: PBMCs, taken at surgery. This chain connects TRBV11-1 to TRBJ2-5; a weak D match, TRBD1 (6 bases). The TCR originated in a male donor with early-stage non-small cell lung cancer. The CDR3 sequence is CASSSPGEKVTQYF. CDR3 nucleotide sequence: TGTGCCAGCAGCTCCCCAGGGGAAAAGGTGACCCAGTACTTC.